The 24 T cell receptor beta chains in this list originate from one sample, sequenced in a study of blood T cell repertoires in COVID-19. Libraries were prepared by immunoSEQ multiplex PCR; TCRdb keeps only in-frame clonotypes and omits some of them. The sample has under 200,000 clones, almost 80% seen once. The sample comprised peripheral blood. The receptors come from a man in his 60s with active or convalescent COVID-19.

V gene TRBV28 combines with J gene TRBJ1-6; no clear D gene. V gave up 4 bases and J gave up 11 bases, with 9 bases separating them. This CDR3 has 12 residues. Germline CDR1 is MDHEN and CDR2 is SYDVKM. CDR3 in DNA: TGTGCCAGCAGTTCCACTATCCCACCCCTCCACTTT. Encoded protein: CASSSTIPPLHF.

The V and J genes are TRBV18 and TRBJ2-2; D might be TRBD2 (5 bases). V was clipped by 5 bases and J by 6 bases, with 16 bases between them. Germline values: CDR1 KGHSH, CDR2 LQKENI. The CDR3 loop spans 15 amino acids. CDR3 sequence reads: CASSNPGMAPGELFF. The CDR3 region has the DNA TGTGCCAGCTCAAACCCCGGGATGGCCCCCGGGGAGCTGTTTTTT.

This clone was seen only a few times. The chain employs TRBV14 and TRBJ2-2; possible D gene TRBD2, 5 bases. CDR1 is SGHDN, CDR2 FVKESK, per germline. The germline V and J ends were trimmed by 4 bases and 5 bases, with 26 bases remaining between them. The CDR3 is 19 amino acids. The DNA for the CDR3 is TGTGCCAGCAGCCTTAGTCGTATGATGTCGGGGTGGTGGACCGGGGAGCTGTTTTTT. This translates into CASSLSRMMSGWWTGELFF.

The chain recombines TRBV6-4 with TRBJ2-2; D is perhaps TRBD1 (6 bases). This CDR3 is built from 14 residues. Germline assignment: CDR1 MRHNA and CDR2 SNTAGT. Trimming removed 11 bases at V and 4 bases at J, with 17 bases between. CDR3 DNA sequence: TGTGCCGTAGACGGATCAGGGGTCACCGGGGAGCTGTTTTTT. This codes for CAVDGSGVTGELFF.

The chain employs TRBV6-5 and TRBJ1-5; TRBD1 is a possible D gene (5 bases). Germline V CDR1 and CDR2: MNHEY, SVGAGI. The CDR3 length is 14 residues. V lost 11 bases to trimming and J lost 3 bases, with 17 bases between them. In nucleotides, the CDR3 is TGTGCCGCGGGGGGAGGGGCCTTCAATCAGCCCCAGCATTTT. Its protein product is CAAGGGAFNQPQHF.

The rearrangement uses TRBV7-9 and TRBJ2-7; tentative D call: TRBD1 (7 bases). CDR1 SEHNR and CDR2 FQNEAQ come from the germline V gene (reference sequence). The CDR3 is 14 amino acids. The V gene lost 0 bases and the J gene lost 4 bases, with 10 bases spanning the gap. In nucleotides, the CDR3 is TGTGCCAGCAGCTTAGCGACAGGGAGGTACGAGCAGTACTTC. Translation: CASSLATGRYEQYF.

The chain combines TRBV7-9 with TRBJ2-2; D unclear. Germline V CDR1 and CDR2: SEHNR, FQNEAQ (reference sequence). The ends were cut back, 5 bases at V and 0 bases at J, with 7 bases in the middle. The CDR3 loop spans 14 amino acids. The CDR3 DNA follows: TGTGCCAGCAGCCCTACTACGAACACCGGGGAGCTGTTTTTT. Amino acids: CASSPTTNTGELFF.

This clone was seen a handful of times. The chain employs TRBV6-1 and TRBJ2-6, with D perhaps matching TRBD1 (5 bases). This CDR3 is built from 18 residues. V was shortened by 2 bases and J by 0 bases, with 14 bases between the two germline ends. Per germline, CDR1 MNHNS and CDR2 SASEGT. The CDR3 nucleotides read TGTGCCAGCAGTGAATGGGGCTATTCTCCCTCTGGGGCCAACGTCCTGACTTTC. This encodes CASSEWGYSPSGANVLTF.

CDR3 in DNA: TGTGCCAGCAGTCCCAATCTAGGACAGGGGTCAGATACGCAGTATTTT. It translates to CASSPNLGQGSDTQYF. The chain carries TRBV25-1 and TRBJ2-3, with 9 bases aligning to TRBD1. Germline CDR1 is MGHDK and CDR2 is SYGVNS. CDR3 size: 16 residues. The V and J ends lost 5 bases and 4 bases, in that order; junction bases with no gene match: 10.

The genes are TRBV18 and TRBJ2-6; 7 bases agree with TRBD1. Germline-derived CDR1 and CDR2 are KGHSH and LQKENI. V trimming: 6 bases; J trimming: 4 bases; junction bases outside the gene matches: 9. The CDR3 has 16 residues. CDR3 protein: CASSHGRDSGANVLTF. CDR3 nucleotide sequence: TGTGCCAGCTCCCACGGCCGGGACAGCGGGGCCAACGTCCTGACTTTC.

CDR3 region: CASSASGIFPYEQYF. CDR3 bases: TGTGCCAGCAGCGCATCCGGGATTTTTCCTTACGAGCAGTACTTC. This sequence joins TRBV7-2 and TRBJ2-7, with TRBD2 as a possible D gene (5 bases). The CDR3 is made up of 15 amino acids. Germline V gene data show CDR1 as SGHTA and CDR2 as FQGNSA. The germline V and J ends were trimmed by 5 bases and 4 bases, with 18 bases remaining between them.

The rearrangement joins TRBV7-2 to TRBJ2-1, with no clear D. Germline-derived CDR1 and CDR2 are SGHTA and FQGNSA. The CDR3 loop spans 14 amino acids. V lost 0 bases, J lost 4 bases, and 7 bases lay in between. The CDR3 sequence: CASSLAATYNEQFF. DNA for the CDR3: TGTGCCAGCAGCTTAGCCGCGACTTACAATGAGCAGTTCTTC.

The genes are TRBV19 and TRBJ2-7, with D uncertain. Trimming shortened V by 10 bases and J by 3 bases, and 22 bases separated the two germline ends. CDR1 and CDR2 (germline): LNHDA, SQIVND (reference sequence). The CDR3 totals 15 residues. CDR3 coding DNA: TGTGCCACCCTGTCCAGGTCAATACTCTTCTACGAGCAGTACTTC. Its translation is CATLSRSILFYEQYF. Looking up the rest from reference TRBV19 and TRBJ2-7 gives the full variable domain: DGGITQSPKYLFRKEGQNVTLSCEQNLNHDAMYWYRQDPGQGLRLIYYSQIVNDFQKGDIAEGYSVSREKKESFPLTVTSAQKNPTAFYLCATLSRSILFYEQYFGPGTRLTVT.

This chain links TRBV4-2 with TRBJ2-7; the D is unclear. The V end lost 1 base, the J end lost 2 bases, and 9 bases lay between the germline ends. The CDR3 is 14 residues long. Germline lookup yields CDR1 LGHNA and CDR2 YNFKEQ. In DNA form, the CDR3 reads TGTGCCAGCAGCCAAGGAGTCTCTACCTACGAGCAGTACTTC. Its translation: CASSQGVSTYEQYF.

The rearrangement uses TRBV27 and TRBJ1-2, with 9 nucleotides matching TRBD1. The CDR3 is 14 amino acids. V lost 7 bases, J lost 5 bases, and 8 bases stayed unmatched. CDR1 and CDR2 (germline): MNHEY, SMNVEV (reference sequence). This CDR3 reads CASTKTGTGYGYTF. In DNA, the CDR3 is TGTGCCAGCACCAAAACCGGGACAGGGTATGGCTACACCTTC.

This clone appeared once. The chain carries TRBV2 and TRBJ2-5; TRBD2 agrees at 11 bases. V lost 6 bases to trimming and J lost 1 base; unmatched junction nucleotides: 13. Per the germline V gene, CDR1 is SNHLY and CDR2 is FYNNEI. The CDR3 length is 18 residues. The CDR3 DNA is TGTGCCAGCAGCGGACTAGCGGGTGGAACGGTAATCCAAGAGACCCAGTACTTC. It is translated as CASSGLAGGTVIQETQYF.

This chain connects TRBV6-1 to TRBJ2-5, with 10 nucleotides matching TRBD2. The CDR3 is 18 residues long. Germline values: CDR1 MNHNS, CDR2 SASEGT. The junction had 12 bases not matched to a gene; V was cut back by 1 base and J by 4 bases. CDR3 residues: CASSEEGIAGGWGETQYF. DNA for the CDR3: TGTGCCAGCAGTGAAGAGGGGATAGCGGGAGGATGGGGAGAGACCCAGTACTTC.

CDR3 amino acids: CASSVTHHNQPQHF. CDR3 nucleotides: TGTGCCAGCAGCGTAACTCACCACAATCAGCCCCAGCATTTT. The chain carries TRBV9 and TRBJ1-5; D remains unclear. The V and J ends lost 1 base and 3 bases respectively, with 8 bases between them. The CDR3 length is 14 residues. CDR1 and CDR2 (germline): SGDLS, YYNGEE.

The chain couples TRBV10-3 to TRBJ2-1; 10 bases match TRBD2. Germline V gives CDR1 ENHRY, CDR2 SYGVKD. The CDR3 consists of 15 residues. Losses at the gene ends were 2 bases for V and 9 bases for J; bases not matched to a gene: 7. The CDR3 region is CAISERLAGVGEQFF. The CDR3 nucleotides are TGTGCCATCAGTGAGCGGCTAGCGGGAGTTGGTGAGCAGTTCTTC.

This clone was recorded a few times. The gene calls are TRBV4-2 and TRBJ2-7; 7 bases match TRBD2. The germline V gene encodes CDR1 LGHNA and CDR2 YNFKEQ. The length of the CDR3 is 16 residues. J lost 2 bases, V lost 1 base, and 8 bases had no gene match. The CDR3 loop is CASSQAGLGAAYEQYF. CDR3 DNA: TGTGCCAGCAGCCAAGCAGGACTAGGGGCAGCCTACGAGCAGTACTTC.

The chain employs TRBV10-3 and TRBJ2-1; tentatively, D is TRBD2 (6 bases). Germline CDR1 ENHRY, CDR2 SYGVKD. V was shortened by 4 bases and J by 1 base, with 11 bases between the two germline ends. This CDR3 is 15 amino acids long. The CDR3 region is CAISGSSVSYNEQFF. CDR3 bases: TGTGCCATCAGTGGGTCTAGCGTGTCCTACAATGAGCAGTTCTTC.

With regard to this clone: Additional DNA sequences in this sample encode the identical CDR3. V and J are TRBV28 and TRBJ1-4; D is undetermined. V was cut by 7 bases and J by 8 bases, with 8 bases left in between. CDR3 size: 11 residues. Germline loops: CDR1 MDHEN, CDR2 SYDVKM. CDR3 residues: CASTLREKLFF. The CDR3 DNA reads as TGTGCCAGCACCCTTCGGGAAAAACTGTTTTTT. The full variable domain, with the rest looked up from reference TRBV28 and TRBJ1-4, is DVKVTQSSRYLVKRTGEKVFLECVQDMDHENMFWYRQDPGLGLRLIYFSYDVKMKEKGDIPEGYSVSREKKERFSLILESASTNQTSMYLCASTLREKLFFGSGTQLSVL.

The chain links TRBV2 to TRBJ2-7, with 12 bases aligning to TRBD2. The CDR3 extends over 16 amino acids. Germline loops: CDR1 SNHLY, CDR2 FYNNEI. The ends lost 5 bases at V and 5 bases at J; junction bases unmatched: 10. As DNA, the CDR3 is TGTGCCAGCAGTTTCGCCCTAGCGGGAGGGGGGGACGAGCAGTACTTC. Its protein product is CASSFALAGGGDEQYF.

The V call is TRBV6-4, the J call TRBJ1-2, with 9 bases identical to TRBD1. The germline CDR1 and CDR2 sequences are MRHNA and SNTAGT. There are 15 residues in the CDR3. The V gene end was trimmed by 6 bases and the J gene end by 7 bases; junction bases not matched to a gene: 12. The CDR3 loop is CASRPGTGFRSGYTF. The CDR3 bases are TGTGCCAGCAGGCCAGGGACAGGGTTCAGGTCTGGCTACACCTTC.